These T cell receptor beta chains were read from a single sample in a study of T cell responses to AZD1222 COVID-19 vaccine. TCRdb's copy holds only in-frame clones and misses some; the assay was immunoSEQ multiplex PCR. The data contain 110,000 or so clones, 85% to 90% of them singletons. The sequences come from peripheral blood, collected on day 0 of AZD1222 vaccination. The receptors originated from an adult in good health. CDR3s include the opening cysteine and the closing phenylalanine or tryptophan. A D gene is named only where the DNA matches it firmly. A row's size may be missing; if present it is once, few, many or a size class.

clone_size	v_call	d_call	j_call	cdr3_nt	cdr3_aa
.	TRBV5-4	TRBD2	TRBJ2-1	TGTGCCAGCAGCTTGTTTAGCGGGGCCCTCTACAATGAGCAGTTCTTC	CASSLFSGALYNEQFF
.	TRBV5-5	.	TRBJ2-5	TGTGCCAGCAGCTTGGCTAGGGTTAAAGAGACCCAGTACTTC	CASSLARVKETQYF
once	TRBV12-5	TRBD1	TRBJ1-5	TGTGCTTTTCAGGGACAGAAAAACAATCAGCCCCAGCATTTT	CAFQGQKNNQPQHF
.	TRBV2	TRBD1	TRBJ1-6	TGTGCCAGCAGTAAAGACAGGGGCGGCAATTCACCCCTCCACTTT	CASSKDRGGNSPLHF
.	TRBV23-1	.	TRBJ1-1	TGCGCCAGCAGCCACCAACGTGGATCAGGGTCTGAAGCTTTCTTT	CASSHQRGSGSEAFF
once	TRBV7-6	TRBD2	TRBJ2-5	TGTGCCAGCAGCCAGGCCGACAATGCCGTCGGGAGGGAGACCCAGTACTTC	CASSQADNAVGRETQYF
.	TRBV5-8	.	TRBJ1-4	TGTGCCAGCAGCTTGGACGGCGAAAAACTGTTTTTT	CASSLDGEKLFF
.	TRBV5-4	.	TRBJ1-4	TGTGCCAGCAGCCTCCCGGGGAATGAAAAACTGTTTTTT	CASSLPGNEKLFF
.	TRBV4-1	TRBD2	TRBJ2-7	TGCGCCAGCAGCCAATGGACTAGCGGGAGGTTCTACGAGCAGTACTTC	CASSQWTSGRFYEQYF
.	TRBV11-2	.	TRBJ2-5	TGTGCCAGCAGCTCTGCGGGGGCCCTCCTCGAGACCCAGTACTTC	CASSSAGALLETQYF
.	TRBV19	.	TRBJ1-1	TGTGCCAGTAGTGTGAGGACCCTTTGGAGCACTGAAGCTTTCTTT	CASSVRTLWSTEAFF
.	TRBV11-3	.	TRBJ2-1	TGTGCCAGCAGCTTATTAGGGCGTGAGCAGTTCTTC	CASSLLGREQFF
.	TRBV12-3/TRBV12-4	TRBD1	TRBJ2-7	TGTGCCAGCAGTCGGGACAGGGGCTACGAGCAGTACTTC	CASSRDRGYEQYF
.	TRBV3-1/TRBV3-2	.	TRBJ2-2	TGTGCCAGCAGCCAGATGGGGGAATCCGGGGAGCTGTTTTTT	CASSQMGESGELFF
.	TRBV4-3	.	TRBJ1-1	TGCGCCAGCAGCCAAGTTGGGAGTTATACTGAAGCTTTCTTT	CASSQVGSYTEAFF
.	TRBV18	.	TRBJ1-5	TGTGCCAGCTCACAATTAGGGACCAGAGAGGATCAGCCCCAGCATTTT	CASSQLGTREDQPQHF
.	TRBV6-5	.	TRBJ1-1	TGTGCCAGCACGCTGGGCAGTCAGAACACTGAAGCTTTCTTT	CASTLGSQNTEAFF
.	TRBV19	TRBD1	TRBJ2-7	TGTGCCAGTAGCCGACGGGACAGGGTGGACGAGCAGTACTTC	CASSRRDRVDEQYF
.	TRBV27	.	TRBJ2-2	TGTGCCAGCAGTTTTGGCTATGGGAACACCGGGGAGCTGTTTTTT	CASSFGYGNTGELFF
few	TRBV6-5	.	TRBJ2-7	TGTGCCAGTCGGGACGGAGCCTACGAGCAGTACTTC	CASRDGAYEQYF
.	TRBV28	TRBD1	TRBJ1-6	TGTGCCAGCAGTCCGACAGGGGCTTATAATTCACCCCTCCACTTT	CASSPTGAYNSPLHF
once	TRBV28	.	TRBJ2-7	TGTGCCAGCAGTCAGTTAAGCTCCTACGAGCAGTACTTC	CASSQLSSYEQYF
.	TRBV5-1	TRBD1	TRBJ2-5	TGCGCCAGCAGCTCGACAGGGCCCGAGACCCAGTACTTC	CASSSTGPETQYF
.	TRBV2	TRBD1	TRBJ2-7	TGTGCCAGCAGTGGGACAGGGGGGGTCTACGAGCAGTACTTC	CASSGTGGVYEQYF
.	TRBV20-1	.	TRBJ2-3	TGCAGTGCTAGGTCTAGAGATACGCAGTATTTT	CSARSRDTQYF
.	TRBV20-1	.	TRBJ2-5	TGCAGTGGAAACGTACCGCCCCAGTACTTC	CSGNVPPQYF
.	TRBV2	.	TRBJ2-1	TGTGCCTTTTGGGGGGCGGGTGAGCAGTTCTTC	CAFWGAGEQFF
once	TRBV11-2	.	TRBJ2-1	TGTGCCAGCAGCGGTTCTGTCTCCCGCCCCAATGAGCAGTTCTTC	CASSGSVSRPNEQFF
.	TRBV19	TRBD2	TRBJ2-3	TGTGCCAGTAGTGGCGGGGGACTCGGAGATACGCAGTATTTT	CASSGGGLGDTQYF